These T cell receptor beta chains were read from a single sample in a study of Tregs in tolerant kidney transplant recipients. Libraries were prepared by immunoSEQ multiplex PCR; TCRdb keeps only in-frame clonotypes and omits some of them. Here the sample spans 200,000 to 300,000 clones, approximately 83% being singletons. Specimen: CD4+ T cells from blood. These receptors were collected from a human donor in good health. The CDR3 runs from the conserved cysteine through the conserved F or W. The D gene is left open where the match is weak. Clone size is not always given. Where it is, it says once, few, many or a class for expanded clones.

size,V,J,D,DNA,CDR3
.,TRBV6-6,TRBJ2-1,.,TGTGCCAGCAGTTACGATGCCGTCTCCTACAATGAGCAGTTCTTC,CASSYDAVSYNEQFF
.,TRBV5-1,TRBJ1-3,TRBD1,TGCGCCAGCAGCACGACAGGGGGCGACGGAAACACCATATATTTT,CASSTTGGDGNTIYF
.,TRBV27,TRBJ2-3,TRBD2,TGTGCCAGCAGTTTAACTAGCGGGGGGGGATATACGCAGTATTTT,CASSLTSGGGYTQYF
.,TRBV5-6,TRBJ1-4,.,TGTGCCAGCAGCTTTCAGGAAAAACTGTTTTTT,CASSFQEKLFF
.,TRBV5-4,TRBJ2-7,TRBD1,TGTGCCAGCAGTCGTGACGGGACAGGGGTAGTGTACGAGCAGTACTTC,CASSRDGTGVVYEQYF
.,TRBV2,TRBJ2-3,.,TGTGCCAGCAGTGAGGAGGGTCTGAATACGCAGTATTTT,CASSEEGLNTQYF
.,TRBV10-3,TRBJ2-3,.,TGTGCCATCAGTGAGTCAAGGGGAGATACGCAGTATTTT,CAISESRGDTQYF
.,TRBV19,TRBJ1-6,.,TGTGCCAGTAGTGTCGGGGATTCACCCCTCCACTTT,CASSVGDSPLHF
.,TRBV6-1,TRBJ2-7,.,TGTGCCAGCAGAAAGGACGGGAACTACTACGAGCAGTACTTC,CASRKDGNYYEQYF
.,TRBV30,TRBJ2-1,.,TGTGCCTGGACCAGGGTTTCCGGCAATGAGCAGTTCTTC,CAWTRVSGNEQFF
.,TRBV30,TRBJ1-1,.,TGTGCCTGGAGTAGTTGGAGGGCAGGGGCGAACACTGAAGCTTTCTTT,CAWSSWRAGANTEAFF
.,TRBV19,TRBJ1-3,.,TGTGCCAGTAGTGTGACTGGCTCTGGAAACACCATATATTTT,CASSVTGSGNTIYF
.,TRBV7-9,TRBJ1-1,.,TGTGCCAGCAGCCGAACAGGGCTTGAAGCTTTCTTT,CASSRTGLEAFF
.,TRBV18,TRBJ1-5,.,TGTGCCAGCTCACCACGGAATTCAGAGGCCCAGCATTTT,CASSPRNSEAQHF
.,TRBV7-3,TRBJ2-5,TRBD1,TGTGCCAGCAGCTTAAGGCAGGGGGACCAAGAGACCCAGTACTTC,CASSLRQGDQETQYF
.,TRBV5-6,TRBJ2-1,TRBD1,TGTGCCAGCACCCGGACAGGGGGCGCTTACAATGAGCAGTTCTTC,CASTRTGGAYNEQFF
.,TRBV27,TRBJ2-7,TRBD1,TGTGCCAGCAGTCCGGGGACAGGGGGGAGCTCCTACGAGCAGTACTTC,CASSPGTGGSSYEQYF
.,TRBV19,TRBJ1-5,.,TGTGCCAGTGAGGGGACATCTTGGGGCCATAGCAATCAGCCCCAGCATTTT,CASEGTSWGHSNQPQHF
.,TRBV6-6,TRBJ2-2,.,TGTGCCAGCAGTCCGGCCGCAACGAACACCGGGGAGCTGTTTTTT,CASSPAATNTGELFF
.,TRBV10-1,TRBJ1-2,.,TGCGCCAGCAGTGAGAGTCGGAGTGGCTATGGCTACATCTTC,CASSESRSGYGYIF
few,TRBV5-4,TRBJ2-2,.,TGTGCCAGCAGCTTGGGCAGGGAAACGAACACCGGGGAGCTGTTTTTT,CASSLGRETNTGELFF
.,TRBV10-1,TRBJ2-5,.,TGCGCCAGCAGTGAGTGGGGACAAGAGACCCAGTACTTC,CASSEWGQETQYF
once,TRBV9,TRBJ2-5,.,TGTGCCAGCAGCTCAGACCGGGGCTGGGGCAAGGAGACCCAGTACTTC,CASSSDRGWGKETQYF
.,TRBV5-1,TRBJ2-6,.,TGCGCCAGCGGCCCGAGCTCTGGGGCCAACGTCCTGACTTTC,CASGPSSGANVLTF
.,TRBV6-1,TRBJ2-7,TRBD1,TGTGCCAGCAGTGACCTCTGGTCCCGGGACAGGGTCTCCTACGAGCAGTACTTC,CASSDLWSRDRVSYEQYF
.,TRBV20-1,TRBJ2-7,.,TGCAGTGCTTTGCGGGGATACGAGCAGTACTTC,CSALRGYEQYF
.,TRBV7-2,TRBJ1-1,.,TGTGCCAGCAGCTTAGTGCCTGAAGCTTTCTTT,CASSLVPEAFF
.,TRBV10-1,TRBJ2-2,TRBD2,TGCGCCAGCAAGGAAAGCGGGGGGTCCGGGGAGCTGTTTTTT,CASKESGGSGELFF
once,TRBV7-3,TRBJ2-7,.,TGTGCCAGCAGCTTAAGAAGCGGCGGCGGCCTAGGCGAGCAGTACTTC,CASSLRSGGGLGEQYF
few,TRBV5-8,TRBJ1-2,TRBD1,TGTGCCAGCAGCCGTGGGACAGGGAGTGGCTACACCTTC,CASSRGTGSGYTF
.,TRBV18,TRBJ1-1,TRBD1,TGTGCCAGCTCCCCCGGGACAGGGGACACTGAAGCTTTCTTT,CASSPGTGDTEAFF
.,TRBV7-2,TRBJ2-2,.,TGTGCCAGCAGCTTAGCCGAAGGGGGGGAGCTGTTTTTT,CASSLAEGGELFF
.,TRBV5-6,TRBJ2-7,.,TGTGCCAGCAGCTTCAAGGACCGCTCCTACGAGCAGTACTTC,CASSFKDRSYEQYF
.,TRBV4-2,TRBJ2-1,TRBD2,TGTGCCAGCAGCCAAGAGACTAGCGGGGGCTACAATGAGCAGTTCTTC,CASSQETSGGYNEQFF
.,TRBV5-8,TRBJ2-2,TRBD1,TGTGCCAGCCCCCCAGACAGGGGGTTAGTAGCCGGGGAGCTGTTTTTT,CASPPDRGLVAGELFF
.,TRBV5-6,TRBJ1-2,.,TGTGCCAGCATCCCGGGGGACGTACGCTATGGCTACACCTTC,CASIPGDVRYGYTF
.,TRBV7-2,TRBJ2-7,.,TGTGCCAGCAGCTTAGAGGCGGGACCGATTGCGTACGAGCAGTACTTC,CASSLEAGPIAYEQYF
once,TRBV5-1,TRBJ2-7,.,TGCGCCAGCAGCTTCCAGCTAGTCAAGGGCACCTACGAGCAGTACTTC,CASSFQLVKGTYEQYF
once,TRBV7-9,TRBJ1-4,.,TGTGCCAGCAGCCCGCGAGGGGGAATTGAAAAACTGTTTTTT,CASSPRGGIEKLFF
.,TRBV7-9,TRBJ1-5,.,TGTGCCAGCAGCTTAGTAGGTGGGGCCCAGCCCCAGCATTTT,CASSLVGGAQPQHF
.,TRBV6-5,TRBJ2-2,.,TGTGCCAGCACCCTCGGCGGGGAGCTGTTTTTT,CASTLGGELFF
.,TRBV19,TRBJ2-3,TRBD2,TGTGCCAGTAGTATTCGGGGACGCGGGAGTGCCACAGATACGCAGTATTTT,CASSIRGRGSATDTQYF
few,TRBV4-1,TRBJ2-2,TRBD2,TGCGCCAGCAGCCTAGCGGGGGGGAACACCGGGGAGCTGTTTTTT,CASSLAGGNTGELFF
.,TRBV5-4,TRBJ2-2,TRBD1,TGTGCCAGCAGCCCTCGACAGGGGCCGACGAACACCGGGGAGCTGTTTTTT,CASSPRQGPTNTGELFF
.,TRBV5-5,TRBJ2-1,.,TGTGCCAGCAGCTTGGATGGGAATAGCTACAATGAGCAGTTCTTC,CASSLDGNSYNEQFF
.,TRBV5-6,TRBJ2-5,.,TGTGCCAGCAGCTTGATCGGGGTTTCAAGGAAGACCCAGTACTTC,CASSLIGVSRKTQYF
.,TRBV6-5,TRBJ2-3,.,TGTGCCAGCTGCGTGGAAGATACGCAGTATTTT,CASCVEDTQYF
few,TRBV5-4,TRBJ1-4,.,TGTGCCAGCAGCTTGGGGGACGGGGCAACTAATGAAAAACTGTTTTTT,CASSLGDGATNEKLFF
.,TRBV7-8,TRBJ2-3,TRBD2,TGTGCCAGCAGCTCCCGGGGATCGGGACTAGCGGGAGATACGCAGTATTTT,CASSSRGSGLAGDTQYF
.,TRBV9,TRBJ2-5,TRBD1,TGTGCCAGCAGCCCGAGGACAGGGAAGGGACAAGAGACCCAGTACTTC,CASSPRTGKGQETQYF
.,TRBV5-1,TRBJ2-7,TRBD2,TGCGCCAGCAGCTTGGAACTAGCGGGGAGGTACGAGCAGTACTTC,CASSLELAGRYEQYF